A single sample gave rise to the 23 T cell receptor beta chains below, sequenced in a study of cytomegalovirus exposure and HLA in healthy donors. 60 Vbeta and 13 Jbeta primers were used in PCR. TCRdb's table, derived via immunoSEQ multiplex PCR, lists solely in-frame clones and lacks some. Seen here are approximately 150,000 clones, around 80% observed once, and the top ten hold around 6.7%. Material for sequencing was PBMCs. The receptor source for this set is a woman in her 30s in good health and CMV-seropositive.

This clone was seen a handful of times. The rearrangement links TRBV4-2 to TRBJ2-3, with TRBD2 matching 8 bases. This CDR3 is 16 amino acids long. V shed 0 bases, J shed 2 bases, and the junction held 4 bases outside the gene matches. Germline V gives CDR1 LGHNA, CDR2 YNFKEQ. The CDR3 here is CASSQDGGGPTDTQYF. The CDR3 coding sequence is TGTGCCAGCAGCCAAGATGGCGGGGGGCCCACAGATACGCAGTATTTT.

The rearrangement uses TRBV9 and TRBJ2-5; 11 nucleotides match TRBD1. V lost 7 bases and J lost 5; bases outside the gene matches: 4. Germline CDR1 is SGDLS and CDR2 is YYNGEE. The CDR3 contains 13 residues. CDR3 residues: CASGQGAPETQYF. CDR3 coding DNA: TGTGCCAGCGGACAGGGGGCTCCGGAGACCCAGTACTTC.

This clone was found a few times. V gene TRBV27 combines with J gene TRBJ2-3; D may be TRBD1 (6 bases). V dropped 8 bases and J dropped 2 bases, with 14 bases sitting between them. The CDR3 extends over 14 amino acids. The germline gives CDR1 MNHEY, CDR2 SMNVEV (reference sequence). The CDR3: CASPDSILTDTQYF. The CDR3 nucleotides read TGTGCCAGCCCGGACAGTATACTCACAGATACGCAGTATTTT.

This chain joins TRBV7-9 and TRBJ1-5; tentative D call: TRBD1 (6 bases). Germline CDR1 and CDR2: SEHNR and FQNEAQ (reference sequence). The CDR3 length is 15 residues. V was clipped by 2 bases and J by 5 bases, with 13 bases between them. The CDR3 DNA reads TGTGCCAGCAGCTTATCTGGGGCAGGGGATCAGCCCCAGCATTTT. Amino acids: CASSLSGAGDQPQHF.

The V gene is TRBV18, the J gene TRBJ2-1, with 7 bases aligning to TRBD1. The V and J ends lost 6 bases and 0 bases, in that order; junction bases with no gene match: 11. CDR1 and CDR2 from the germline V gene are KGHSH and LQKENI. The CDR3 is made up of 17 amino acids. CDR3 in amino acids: CASSLRTGDSSYNEQFF. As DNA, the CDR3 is TGTGCCAGCTCCCTCAGGACAGGTGATAGCTCCTACAATGAGCAGTTCTTC.

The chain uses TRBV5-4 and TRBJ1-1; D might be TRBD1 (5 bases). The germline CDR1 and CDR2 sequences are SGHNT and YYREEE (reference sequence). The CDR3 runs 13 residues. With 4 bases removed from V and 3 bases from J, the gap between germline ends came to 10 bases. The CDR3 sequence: CASSTDSYTEAFF. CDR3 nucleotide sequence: TGTGCCAGCAGCACCGACAGCTACACTGAAGCTTTCTTT.

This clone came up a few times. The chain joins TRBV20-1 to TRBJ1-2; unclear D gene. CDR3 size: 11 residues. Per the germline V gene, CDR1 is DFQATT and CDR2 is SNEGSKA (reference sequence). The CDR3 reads CTPLGNYGYTF. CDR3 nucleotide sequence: TGCACACCACTAGGAAACTATGGCTACACCTTC.

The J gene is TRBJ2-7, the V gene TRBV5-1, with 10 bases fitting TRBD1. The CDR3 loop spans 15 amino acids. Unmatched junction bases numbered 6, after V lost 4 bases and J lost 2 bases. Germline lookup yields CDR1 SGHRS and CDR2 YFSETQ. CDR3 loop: CASSGGTGEAYEQYF. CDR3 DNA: TGCGCCAGCAGCGGGGGGACAGGGGAAGCCTACGAGCAGTACTTC. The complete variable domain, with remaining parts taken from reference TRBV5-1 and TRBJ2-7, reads KAGVTQTPRYLIKTRGQQVTLSCSPISGHRSVSWYQQTPGQGLQFLFEYFSETQRNKGNFPGRFSGRQFSNSRSEMNVSTLELGDSALYLCASSGGTGEAYEQYFGPGTRLTVT.

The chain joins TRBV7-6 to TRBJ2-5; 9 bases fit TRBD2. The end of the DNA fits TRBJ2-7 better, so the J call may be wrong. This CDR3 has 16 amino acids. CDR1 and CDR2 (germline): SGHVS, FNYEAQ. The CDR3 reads CASSLATSAGGYEQYF. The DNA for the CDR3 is TGTGCCAGCAGCTTAGCGACTTCAGCGGGGGGCTACGAGCAGTACTTC.

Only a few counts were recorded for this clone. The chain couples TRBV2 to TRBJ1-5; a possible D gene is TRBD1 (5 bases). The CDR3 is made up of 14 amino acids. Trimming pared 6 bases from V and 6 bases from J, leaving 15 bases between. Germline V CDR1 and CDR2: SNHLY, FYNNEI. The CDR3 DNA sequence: TGTGCCAGCAGGGGGGGGAATTTGGGTCAGCCCCAGCATTTT. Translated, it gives CASRGGNLGQPQHF.

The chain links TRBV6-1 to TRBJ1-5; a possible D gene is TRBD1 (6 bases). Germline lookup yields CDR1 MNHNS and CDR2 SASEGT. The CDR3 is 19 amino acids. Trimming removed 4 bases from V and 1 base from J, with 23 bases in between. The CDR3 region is CASSGEVWGPVRSNQPQHF. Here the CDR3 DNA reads TGTGCCAGCAGTGGCGAGGTTTGGGGGCCGGTTAGGAGCAATCAGCCCCAGCATTTT.

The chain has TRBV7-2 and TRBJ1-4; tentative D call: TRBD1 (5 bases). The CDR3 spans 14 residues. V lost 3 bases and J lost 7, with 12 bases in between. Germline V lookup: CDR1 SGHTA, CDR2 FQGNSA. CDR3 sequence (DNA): TGTGCCAGCAGCTTGGGGGGGTCGTTTGAAAAACTGTTTTTT. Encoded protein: CASSLGGSFEKLFF.

CDR3 residues: CASRRETGDPEAFF. CDR3 bases: TGTGCCAGCAGAAGGGAGACAGGGGACCCTGAAGCTTTCTTT. J is TRBJ1-1 and V is TRBV2; 8 nucleotides match TRBD1. Germline CDR1 and CDR2: SNHLY and FYNNEI. The J segment lost 6 bases and the V segment lost 6 bases, leaving 9 bases of the junction unmatched. This CDR3 has 14 residues.

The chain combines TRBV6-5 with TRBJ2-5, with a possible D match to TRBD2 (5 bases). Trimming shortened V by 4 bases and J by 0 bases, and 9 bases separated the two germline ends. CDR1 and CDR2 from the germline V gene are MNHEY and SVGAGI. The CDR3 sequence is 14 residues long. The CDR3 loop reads CASSFGEDQETQYF. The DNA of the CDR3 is TGTGCCAGCAGTTTCGGGGAAGACCAAGAGACCCAGTACTTC.

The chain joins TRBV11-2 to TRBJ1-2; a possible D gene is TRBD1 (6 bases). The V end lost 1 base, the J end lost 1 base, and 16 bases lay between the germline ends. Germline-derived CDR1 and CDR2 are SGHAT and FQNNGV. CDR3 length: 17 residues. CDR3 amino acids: CASSLGGSTGHNYGYTF. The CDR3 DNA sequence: TGTGCCAGCAGCTTAGGTGGGTCGACAGGCCATAACTATGGCTACACCTTC.

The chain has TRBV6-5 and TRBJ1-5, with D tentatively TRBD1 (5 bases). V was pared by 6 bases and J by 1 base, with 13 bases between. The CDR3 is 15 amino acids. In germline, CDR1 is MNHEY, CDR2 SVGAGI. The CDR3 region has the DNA TGTGCCAGCAGGGGGGGGGTCGGGAGCAATCAGCCCCAGCATTTT. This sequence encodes CASRGGVGSNQPQHF.

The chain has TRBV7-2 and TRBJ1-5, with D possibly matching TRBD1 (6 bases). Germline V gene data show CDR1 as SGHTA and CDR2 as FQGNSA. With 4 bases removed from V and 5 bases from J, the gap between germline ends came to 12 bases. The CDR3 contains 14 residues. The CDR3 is CASSSDRQYQPQHF. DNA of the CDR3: TGTGCCAGCAGCTCGGACAGACAGTATCAGCCCCAGCATTTT. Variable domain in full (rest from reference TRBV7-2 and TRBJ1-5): GAGVSQSPSNKVTEKGKDVELRCDPISGHTALYWYRQSLGQGLEFLIYFQGNSAPDKSGLPSDRFSAERTGGSVSTLTIQRTQQEDSAVYLCASSSDRQYQPQHFGDGTRLSIL.

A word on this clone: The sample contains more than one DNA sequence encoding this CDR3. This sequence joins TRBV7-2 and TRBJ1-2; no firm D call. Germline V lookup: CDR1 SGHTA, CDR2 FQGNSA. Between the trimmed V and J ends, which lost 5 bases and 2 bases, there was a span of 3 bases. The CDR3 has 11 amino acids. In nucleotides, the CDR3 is TGTGCCAGCAGCCAAAACTATGGCTACACCTTC. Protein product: CASSQNYGYTF.

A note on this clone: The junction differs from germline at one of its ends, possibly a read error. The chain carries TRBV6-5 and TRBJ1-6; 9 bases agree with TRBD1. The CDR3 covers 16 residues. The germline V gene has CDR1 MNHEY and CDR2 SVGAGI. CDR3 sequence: CASSYSGGTGHSPLRF. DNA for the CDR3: TGTGCCAGCAGTTACTCTGGCGGGACAGGGCATTCACCCCTCCGCTTT.

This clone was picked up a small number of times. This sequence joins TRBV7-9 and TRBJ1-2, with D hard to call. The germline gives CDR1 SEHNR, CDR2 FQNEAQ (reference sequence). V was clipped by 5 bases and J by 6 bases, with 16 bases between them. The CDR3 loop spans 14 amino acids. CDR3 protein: CASSPPLQQHGYTF. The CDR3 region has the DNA TGTGCCAGCAGCCCTCCCCTACAGCAGCATGGCTACACCTTC.

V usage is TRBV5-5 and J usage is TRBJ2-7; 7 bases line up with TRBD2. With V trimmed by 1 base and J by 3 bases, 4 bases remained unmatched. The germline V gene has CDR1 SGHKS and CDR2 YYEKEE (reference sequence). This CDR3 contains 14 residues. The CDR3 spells CASSLFGGNYEQYF. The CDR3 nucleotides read TGTGCCAGCAGCTTGTTCGGGGGGAACTACGAGCAGTACTTC.

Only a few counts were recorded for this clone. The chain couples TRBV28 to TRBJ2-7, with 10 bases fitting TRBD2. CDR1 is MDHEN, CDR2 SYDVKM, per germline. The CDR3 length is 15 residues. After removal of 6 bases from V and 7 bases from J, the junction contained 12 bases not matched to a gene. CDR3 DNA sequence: TGTGCCAGCAGGAGCAGCGGGGGGGCCCCTGGGGAGCAGTACTTC. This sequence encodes CASRSSGGAPGEQYF. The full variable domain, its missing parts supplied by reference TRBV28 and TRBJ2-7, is DVKVTQSSRYLVKRTGEKVFLECVQDMDHENMFWYRQDPGLGLRLIYFSYDVKMKEKGDIPEGYSVSREKKERFSLILESASTNQTSMYLCASRSSGGAPGEQYFGPGTRLTVT.

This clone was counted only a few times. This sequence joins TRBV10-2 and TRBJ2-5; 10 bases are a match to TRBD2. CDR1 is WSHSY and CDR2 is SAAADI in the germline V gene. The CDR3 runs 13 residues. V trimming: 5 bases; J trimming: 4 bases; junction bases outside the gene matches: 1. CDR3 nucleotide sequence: TGCGCCAGCAGTAGCGGGGGGGCAGAGACCCAGTACTTC. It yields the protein CASSSGGAETQYF.